A selection of T cell receptor beta chains follows, all from one sample in a study of T-cell reconstitution after alpha-beta-depleted transplantation in children. TCRdb reprocessed the PCR reads with MiXCR, giving one entry per CDR3 protein. The table shows about 98,000 distinct CDR3 sequences, with 20% to 30% occurring only once. The specimen comprised PBMCs, sampled before TCRalphabeta/CD19-depleted stem cell transplant. These receptors originate from a boy between 2 and 10 years old with acute lymphoblastic leukemia, due to receive a stem cell transplant. Both conserved end residues are part of each CDR3.

>TRBV20-1|15
CSASGTSGHSYEQYF
>TRBV15|17
CATSRDLPGAGANVLTF
>TRBV12-3/TRBV12-4|16
CASTGFSGGGSYEQYF
>TRBV20-1|13
CSAPKHVAYEQYF
>TRBV28|14
CASSWGVGGYEQYF
>TRBV20-1|13
CSAREAEWYEQYF
>TRBV7-6|13
CASSFSRLEGQFF
>TRBV27|15
CASSSLAGGRNEQFF
>TRBV3-1|16
CASSQNRADHTDTQYF
>TRBV3-1|13
CASSQTRGHTQYF
>TRBV6-2/TRBV6-3|14
CASSPPTGGNEQYF
>TRBV7-2|15
CASSLASGRYNEQFF
>TRBV24-1|14
CATSDGTFSNEQFF
>TRBV6-5|14
CASSYWSPTREQYF
>TRBV5-8|15
CASSLYLGGANVLTF
>TRBV20-1|13
CSASRTSTDTQYF
>TRBV5-1|14
CASSYYLAKNIQYF
>TRBV7-9|15
CASSLAEWVPDTQYF
>TRBV2|11
CASTLQNIQYF
>TRBV12-3/TRBV12-4|18
CASSLEVPGTSRTDTQYF
>TRBV13|13
CASSSLAEGEQFF
>TRBV5-1|20
CASSLEGLAEGSANTGELFF
>TRBV5-1|14
CASSRTSGYNEQFF